The T cell receptor beta chain described here comes from a study of T cells after yellow fever vaccination. V dropped 0 bases and J dropped 0 bases, with 12 bases sitting between them. Germline V lookup: CDR1 DFQATT, CDR2 SNEGSKA (reference sequence). The CDR3 length is 15 residues. TCRdb used MiXCR to reprocess the 5' RACE reads, holding one entry per CDR3 protein. The data contain hundreds of thousands of distinct CDR3 sequences, 9% to 15% of them seen just once; the ten biggest clones take up just under 15%. This specimen consisted of PBMCs, obtained on the day of the yellow fever booster vaccination. The chain joins TRBV20-1 to TRBJ2-7; TRBD2 might be the D (5 bases). This receptor was taken from a man aged 30 to 45 who received the YFV17D yellow fever vaccine. Here the CDR3 DNA reads TGCAGTGCTAGAGATAAAACTAGAAGCTCCTACGAGCAGTACTTC. Encoded protein: CSARDKTRSSYEQYF.